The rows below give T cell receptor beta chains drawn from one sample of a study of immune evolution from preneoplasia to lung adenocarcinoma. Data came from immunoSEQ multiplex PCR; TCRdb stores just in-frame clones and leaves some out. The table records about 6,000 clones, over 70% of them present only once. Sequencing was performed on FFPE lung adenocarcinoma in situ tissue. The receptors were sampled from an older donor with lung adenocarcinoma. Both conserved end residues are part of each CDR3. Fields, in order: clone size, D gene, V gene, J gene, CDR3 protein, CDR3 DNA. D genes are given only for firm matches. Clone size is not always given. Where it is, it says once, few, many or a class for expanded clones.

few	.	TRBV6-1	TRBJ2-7	CASSLLLQLGYEQYF	TGTGCCAGCAGCTTACTGCTACAATTGGGCTACGAGCAGTACTTC
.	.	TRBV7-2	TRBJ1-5	CASSLAGEGNNQPQHF	TGTGCCAGCAGCTTAGCGGGGGAGGGGAACAATCAGCCCCAGCATTTT
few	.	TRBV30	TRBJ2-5	CAWGVGGQETQYF	TGTGCCTGGGGGGTAGGGGGCCAAGAGACCCAGTACTTC
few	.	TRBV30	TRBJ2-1	CAWSVMSGFYNEQFF	TGTGCCTGGAGTGTAATGAGCGGGTTCTACAATGAGCAGTTCTTC
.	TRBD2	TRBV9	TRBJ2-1	CASSPSPSGSYEQFF	TGTGCCAGCAGCCCAAGTCCTAGCGGGAGCTATGAGCAGTTCTTC
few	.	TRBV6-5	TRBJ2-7	CATRTTINYEQYF	TGTGCCACCCGGACTACAATTAACTACGAGCAGTACTTC
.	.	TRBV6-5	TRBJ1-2	CASSSWGSSGGYTF	TGTGCCAGCAGTTCGTGGGGTTCTTCGGGTGGCTACACCTTC
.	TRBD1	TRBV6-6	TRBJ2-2	CASSPGTGIVSGELFF	TGTGCCAGCAGCCCCGGGACAGGGATAGTCTCCGGGGAGCTGTTTTTT
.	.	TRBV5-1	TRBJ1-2	CASSLGQGNGYTF	TGCGCCAGCAGCTTGGGGCAGGGTAATGGCTACACCTTC
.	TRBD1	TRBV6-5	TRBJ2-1	CASGSRDRGNEQFF	TGTGCCAGCGGATCCAGGGACAGGGGCAATGAGCAGTTCTTC
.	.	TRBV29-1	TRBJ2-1	CSVGRSSYNEQFF	TGCAGCGTTGGCAGGAGCTCCTACAATGAGCAGTTCTTC
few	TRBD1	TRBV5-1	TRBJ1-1	CASGDSLNTEAFF	TGCGCCAGCGGGGACAGCTTGAACACTGAAGCTTTCTTT
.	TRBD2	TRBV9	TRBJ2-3	CASSVAGGRGTDTQYF	TGTGCCAGCAGCGTAGCTGGCGGGAGGGGCACAGATACGCAGTATTTT
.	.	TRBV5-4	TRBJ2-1	CASSTNNEQFF	TGTGCCAGCAGCACGAATAATGAGCAGTTCTTC
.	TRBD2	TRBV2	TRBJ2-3	CASGLAVDTQYF	TGTGCCAGCGGACTAGCTGTCGATACGCAGTATTTT
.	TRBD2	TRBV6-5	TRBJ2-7	CASRPGLARHEQYF	TGTGCCAGCAGACCGGGACTAGCGCGCCACGAGCAGTACTTC
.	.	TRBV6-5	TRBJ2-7	CASSYRKGPEYEQYF	TGTGCCAGCAGTTACAGGAAGGGGCCAGAATACGAGCAGTACTTC
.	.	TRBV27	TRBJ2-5	CASSFGLAASQETQYF	TGTGCCAGCAGTTTCGGCTTAGCGGCGTCCCAAGAGACCCAGTACTTC
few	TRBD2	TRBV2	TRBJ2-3	CASSERASGRSTDTQYF	TGTGCCAGCAGTGAAAGGGCTAGCGGGAGGTCCACAGATACGCAGTATTTT
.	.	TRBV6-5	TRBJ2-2	CASTQGGTGELFF	TGTGCCAGCACACAGGGCGGCACCGGGGAGCTGTTTTTT
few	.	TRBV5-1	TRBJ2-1	CASRGAASYNEQFF	TGCGCCAGCAGAGGGGCAGCGTCCTACAATGAGCAGTTCTTC
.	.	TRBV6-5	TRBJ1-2	CASSYGNYGYTF	TGTGCCAGCAGTTACGGAAACTATGGCTACACCTTC
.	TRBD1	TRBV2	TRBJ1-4	CASSGTANEKLFF	TGTGCCAGCAGCGGGACAGCCAATGAAAAACTGTTTTTT
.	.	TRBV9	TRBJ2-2	CASSVQGLNTGELFF	TGTGCCAGCAGCGTACAGGGTTTGAACACCGGGGAGCTGTTTTTT
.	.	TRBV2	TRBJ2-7	CASSERTYPYEQYF	TGTGCCAGCAGTGAGAGGACATACCCGTACGAGCAGTACTTC
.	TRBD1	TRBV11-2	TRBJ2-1	CASSPGTGYNEQFF	TGTGCCAGCAGTCCCGGGACAGGGTACAATGAGCAGTTCTTC
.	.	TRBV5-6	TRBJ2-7	CASSFFRAAGAYEQYF	TGTGCCAGCAGCTTTTTTAGGGCAGCGGGCGCCTACGAGCAGTACTTC
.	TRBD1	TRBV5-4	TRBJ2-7	CASSPGTGEAYEQYF	TGTGCCAGCAGCCCGGGGACAGGGGAGGCCTACGAGCAGTACTTC
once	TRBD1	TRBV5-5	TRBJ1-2	CASNSGTGGWYGYTF	TGTGCCAGCAACTCCGGGACAGGGGGATGGTATGGCTACACCTTC
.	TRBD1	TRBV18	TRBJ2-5	CASTFQGAEQETQYF	TGTGCCAGCACCTTTCAGGGGGCGGAACAAGAGACCCAGTACTTC
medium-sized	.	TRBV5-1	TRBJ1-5	CASSLEAGGNQPQHF	TGCGCCAGCAGCCTCGAAGCGGGTGGAAATCAGCCCCAGCATTTT
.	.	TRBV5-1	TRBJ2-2	CASSLALAYTGELFF	TGCGCCAGCAGCTTGGCCTTGGCATACACCGGGGAGCTGTTTTTT
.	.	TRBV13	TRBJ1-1	CASSSTVDTEAFF	TGTGCCAGCAGTTCGACAGTGGACACTGAAGCTTTCTTT
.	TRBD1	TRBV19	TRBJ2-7	CASNPGQGYEQYF	TGTGCCAGTAATCCGGGACAGGGCTACGAGCAGTACTTC
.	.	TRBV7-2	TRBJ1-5	CASSLGSGVQPQHF	TGTGCCAGCAGCTTGGGGTCGGGGGTCCAGCCCCAGCATTTT
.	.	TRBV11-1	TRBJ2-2	CASSLPRGAGELFF	TGTGCCAGCAGCTTACCGAGGGGGGCCGGGGAGCTGTTTTTT
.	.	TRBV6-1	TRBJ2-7	CASSEVGSGTYEQYF	TGTGCCAGCAGTGAAGTGGGCAGTGGGACGTACGAGCAGTACTTC
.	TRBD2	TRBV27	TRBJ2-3	CASSPGGDKISTDTQYF	TGTGCCAGCAGTCCGGGGGGTGACAAGATTAGCACAGATACGCAGTATTTT
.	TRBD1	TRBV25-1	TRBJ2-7	CASSDWDRGYEQYF	TGTGCCAGCAGTGATTGGGACAGGGGCTACGAGCAGTACTTC
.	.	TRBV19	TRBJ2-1	CASSIALGRHAYNEQFF	TGTGCCAGTAGTATCGCGTTGGGTCGGCACGCTTACAATGAGCAGTTCTTC
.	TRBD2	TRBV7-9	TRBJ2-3	CASSFSLAGTDTQYF	TGTGCCAGCAGCTTTTCCCTAGCGGGCACAGATACGCAGTATTTT
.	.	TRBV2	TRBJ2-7	CASSGRGNEQYF	TGTGCCAGCAGCGGGCGGGGTAACGAGCAGTACTTC
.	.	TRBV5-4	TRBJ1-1	CASRWRGNTEAFF	TGTGCCAGCAGGTGGCGCGGGAACACTGAAGCTTTCTTT
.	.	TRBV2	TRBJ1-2	CASVGQGIYGYTF	TGTGCCAGCGTGGGTCAGGGGATCTATGGCTACACCTTC
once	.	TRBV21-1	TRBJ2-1	CASSKGTSGRAKTSYNEQFF	TGTGCCAGCAGCAAAGGTACTAGCGGGAGGGCGAAAACATCCTACAATGAGCAGTTCTTC
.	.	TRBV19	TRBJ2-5	CASSLRGVETQYF	TGTGCCAGTAGTCTAAGGGGGGTGGAGACCCAGTACTTC
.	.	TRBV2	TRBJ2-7	CASSGSSYEQYF	TGTGCCAGCTCTGGGAGCTCCTACGAGCAGTACTTC
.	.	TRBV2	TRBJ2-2	CASSLDTGELFF	TGTGCCAGCAGTCTTGACACCGGGGAGCTGTTTTTT
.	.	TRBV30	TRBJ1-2	CAWEGSGYTF	TGTGCCTGGGAGGGGTCTGGCTACACCTTC
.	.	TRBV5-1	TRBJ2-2	CASSSLDGELFF	TGCGCCAGCAGCTCTCTGGACGGGGAGCTGTTTTTT
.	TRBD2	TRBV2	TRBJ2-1	CASSETGLAYNEQFF	TGTGCCAGCAGTGAAACGGGACTAGCGTACAATGAGCAGTTCTTC
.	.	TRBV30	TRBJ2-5	CAWSVSPGSLWETQYF	TGTGCCTGGAGTGTATCACCGGGGTCCTTATGGGAGACCCAGTACTTC
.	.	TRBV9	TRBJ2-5	CASSVGIQGKETQYF	TGTGCCAGCAGCGTAGGTATACAGGGAAAAGAGACCCAGTACTTC
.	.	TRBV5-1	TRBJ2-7	CASSSTGTASWEQYF	TGCGCCAGCAGCTCTACCGGGACGGCCTCCTGGGAGCAGTACTTC